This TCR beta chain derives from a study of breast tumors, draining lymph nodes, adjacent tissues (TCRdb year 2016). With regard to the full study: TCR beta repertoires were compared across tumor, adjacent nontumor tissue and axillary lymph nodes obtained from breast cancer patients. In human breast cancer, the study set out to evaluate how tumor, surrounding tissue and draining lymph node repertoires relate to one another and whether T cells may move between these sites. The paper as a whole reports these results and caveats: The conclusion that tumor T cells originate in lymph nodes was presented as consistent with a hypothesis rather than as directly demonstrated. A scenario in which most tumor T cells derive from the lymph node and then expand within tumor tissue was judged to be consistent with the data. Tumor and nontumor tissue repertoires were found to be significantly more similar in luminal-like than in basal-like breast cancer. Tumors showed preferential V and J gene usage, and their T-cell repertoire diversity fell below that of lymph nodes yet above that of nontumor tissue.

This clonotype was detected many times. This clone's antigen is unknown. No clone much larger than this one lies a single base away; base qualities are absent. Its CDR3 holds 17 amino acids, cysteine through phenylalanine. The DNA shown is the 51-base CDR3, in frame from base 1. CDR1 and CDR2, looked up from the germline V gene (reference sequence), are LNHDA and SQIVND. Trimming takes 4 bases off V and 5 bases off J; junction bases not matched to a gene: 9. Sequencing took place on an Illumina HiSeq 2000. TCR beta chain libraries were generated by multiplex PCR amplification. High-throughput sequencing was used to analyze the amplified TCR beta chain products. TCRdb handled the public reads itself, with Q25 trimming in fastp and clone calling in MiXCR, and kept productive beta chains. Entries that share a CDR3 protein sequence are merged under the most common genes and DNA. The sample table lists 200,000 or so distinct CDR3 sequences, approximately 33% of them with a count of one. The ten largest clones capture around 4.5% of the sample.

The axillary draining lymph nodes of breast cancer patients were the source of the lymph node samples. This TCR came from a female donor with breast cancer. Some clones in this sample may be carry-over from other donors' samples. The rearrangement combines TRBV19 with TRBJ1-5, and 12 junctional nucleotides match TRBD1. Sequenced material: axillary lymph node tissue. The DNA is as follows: TGTGCCAGTAGTACCACAAAGGGACAGGGGGCCCATCAGCCCCAGCATTTT. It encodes CASSTTKGQGAHQPQHF.